Listed below are T cell receptor beta chains from one sample, sequenced in a study of CD8+ T cells in alopecia areata. Profiling relied on immunoSEQ multiplex PCR, and the TCRdb table lists in-frame clones only, not all of them. This repertoire shows 150,000 to 200,000 clones, around 49% found once; its top ten account for around 9.1%. Sequencing used CD8+ T cells sorted from blood, obtained at week 52, from a patient treated with tofacitinib. Source of these receptors: a human donor with alopecia areata. CDR3s include the opening cysteine and the closing phenylalanine or tryptophan. The D gene is left open where the match is weak. A clone size is listed for some rows: how often the clone was seen (once, few, many), or a class if it is expanded.

>.|TRBV6-5|TRBJ1-5|few
TGTGCCAGCGGGATTTCGGGGAATCAGCCCCAGCATTTT
CASGISGNQPQHF
>TRBD2|TRBV6-5|TRBJ2-1|many
TGTGCCAGCAGTTACTTGAGCGGGGGATACAATGAGCAGTTCTTC
CASSYLSGGYNEQFF
>.|TRBV30|TRBJ1-6|.
TGTGCCTGGACCCCCGGGGCTGGCTCACCCCTCCACTTT
CAWTPGAGSPLHF
>TRBD1|TRBV27|TRBJ2-1|.
TGTGCCAGCAGCCCTACCGGGACAGGCTACAATGAGCAGTTCTTC
CASSPTGTGYNEQFF
>.|TRBV9|TRBJ1-6|few
TGTGCCAGCAGCGTAGCTGTGGGGAACGAATCACCCCTCCACTTT
CASSVAVGNESPLHF
>.|TRBV5-6|TRBJ2-5|.
TGTGCCAGCAGCTTGGTAGCTGACCAGTACTTC
CASSLVADQYF
>.|TRBV6-5|TRBJ1-6|.
TGTGCCAGCAGCCCAGCAGGGGCAAGGAATCCCCTCCACTTT
CASSPAGARNPLHF
>TRBD1|TRBV5-4|TRBJ2-3|.
TGTGCCAGCAGCCCCACAGGGGGTACGCAGTATTTT
CASSPTGGTQYF
>.|TRBV6-5|TRBJ2-6|few
TGTGCCAGCAGGCCGTCGGTCTCTGGGGCCAACGTCCTGACTTTC
CASRPSVSGANVLTF
>TRBD1|TRBV7-6|TRBJ1-6|.
TGTGCCAGCAGCCCACGACAGGGGATCTATAATTCACCCCTCCACTTT
CASSPRQGIYNSPLHF
>.|TRBV2|TRBJ2-7|once
TGTGCCAGCAGTGAGGGGACTTACGAGCAGTACTTC
CASSEGTYEQYF